Included here is one T cell receptor (beta chain) sequence, with context. The data derive from a study of cytomegalovirus exposure and HLA in healthy donors. J was trimmed by 5 bases and V by 3 bases; bases with no gene match: 13. Germline CDR1 and CDR2: SGHRS and YFSETQ. The CDR3 runs 17 residues. The PCR made use of 60 Vbeta and 13 Jbeta primers. Some clones are missing from TCRdb's copy, which holds only in-frame ones; the method was immunoSEQ multiplex PCR. This table holds 100,000 to 150,000 clones, 66% found once. V and J are TRBV5-1 and TRBJ2-5; 10 bases align to TRBD2. This clonotype was obtained from a man aged 18 to 35 in good health and CMV-seronegative. The specimen sequenced was PBMCs. This chain's CDR3 is CASSWFPGTSVRETQYF. The CDR3 DNA sequence: TGCGCCAGCAGCTGGTTCCCCGGGACTAGCGTCCGTGAGACCCAGTACTTC.